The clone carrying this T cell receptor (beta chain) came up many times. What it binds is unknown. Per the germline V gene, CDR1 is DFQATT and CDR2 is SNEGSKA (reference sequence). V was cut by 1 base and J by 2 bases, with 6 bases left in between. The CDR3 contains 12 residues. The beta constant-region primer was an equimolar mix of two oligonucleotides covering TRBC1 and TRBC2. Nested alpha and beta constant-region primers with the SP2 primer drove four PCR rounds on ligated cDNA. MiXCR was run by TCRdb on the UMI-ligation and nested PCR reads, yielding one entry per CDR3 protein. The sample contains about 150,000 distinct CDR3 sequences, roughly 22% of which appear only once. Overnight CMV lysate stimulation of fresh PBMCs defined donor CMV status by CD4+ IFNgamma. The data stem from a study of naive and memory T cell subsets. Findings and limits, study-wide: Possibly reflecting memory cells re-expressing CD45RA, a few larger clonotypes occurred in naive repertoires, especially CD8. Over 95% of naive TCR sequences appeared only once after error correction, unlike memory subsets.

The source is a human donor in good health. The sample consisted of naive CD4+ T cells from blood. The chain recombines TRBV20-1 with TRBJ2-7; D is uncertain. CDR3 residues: CSARAETYEQYF. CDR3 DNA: TGCAGTGCTAGAGCCGAAACCTACGAGCAGTACTTC.